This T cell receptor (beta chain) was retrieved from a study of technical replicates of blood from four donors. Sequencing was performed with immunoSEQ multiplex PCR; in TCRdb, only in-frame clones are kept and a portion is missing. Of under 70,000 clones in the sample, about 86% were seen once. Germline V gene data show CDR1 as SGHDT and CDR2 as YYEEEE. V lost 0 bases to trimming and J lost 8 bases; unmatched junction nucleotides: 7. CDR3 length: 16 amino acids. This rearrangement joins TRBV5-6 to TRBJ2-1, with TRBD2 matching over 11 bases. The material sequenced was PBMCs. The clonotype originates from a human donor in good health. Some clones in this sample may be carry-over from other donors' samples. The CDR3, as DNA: TGTGCCAGCAGCTTGGAGAGTAGCGGGAGGGCCCATGAGCAGTTCTTC. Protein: CASSLESSGRAHEQFF. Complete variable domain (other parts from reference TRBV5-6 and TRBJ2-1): DAGVTQSPTHLIKTRGQQVTLRCSPKSGHDTVSWYQQALGQGPQFIFQYYEEEERQRGNFPDRFSGHQFPNYSSELNVNALLLGDSALYLCASSLESSGRAHEQFFGPGTRLTVL.